These 30 T cell receptor beta chains were all obtained from the same sample, sequenced in a study of CD8 T cells in ankylosing spondylitis. Via MiXCR, TCRdb re-called the 5' RACE reads, giving one row per CDR3 protein. The data contain 50,000 to 75,000 distinct CDR3 sequences, approximately 6% of them seen just once; the ten biggest clones take up roughly 4.8%. Specimen: synovial fluid, either unsorted or a sorted T cell fraction (not recorded which). The receptor set was obtained from a male donor with ankylosing spondylitis.

This clonotype has a count of ten or more. The chain links TRBV11-1 to TRBJ2-5, with D unclear. Germline CDR1 SGHAT, CDR2 FQDESV (reference sequence). The CDR3 covers 13 residues. V was trimmed by 5 bases and J by 5 bases, leaving 12 bases between them. This CDR3 is CASSVDPTETQYF. CDR3 nucleotides: TGTGCCAGCAGCGTCGATCCAACGGAGACCCAGTACTTC.

This clonotype was seen repeatedly, ten times or more. This rearrangement joins TRBV20-1 to TRBJ2-1; 11 bases map to TRBD2. From germline, CDR1 is DFQATT and CDR2 SNEGSKA (reference sequence). The CDR3 consists of 12 residues. The CDR3 here is CRVAGGRNEQFF. In DNA form, the CDR3 reads TGCAGAGTAGCGGGAGGGAGGAATGAGCAGTTCTTC.

The table lists this clonotype with many counts. The chain uses TRBV5-1 and TRBJ2-5; TRBD2 matches 8 bases. Per the germline V gene, CDR1 is SGHRS and CDR2 is YFSETQ. With V trimmed by 0 bases and J by 1 base, 5 bases remained unmatched. The length of the CDR3 is 16 residues. The DNA for the CDR3 is TGCGCCAGCAGCTTGGATACGGCGGGAGGCCAAGAGACCCAGTACTTC. Its translation is CASSLDTAGGQETQYF.

This clonotype showed up just a few times. The V call is TRBV7-3, the J call TRBJ1-1; no definite D call. V was clipped by 4 bases and J by 2 bases, with 8 bases between them. The germline CDR1 and CDR2 sequences are SGHTA and FQGTGA. This CDR3 comprises 13 residues. CDR3 amino acids: CASSSFVNTEAFF. Here the CDR3 DNA reads TGTGCCAGCAGCTCCTTTGTAAACACTGAAGCTTTCTTT.

The table lists this clonotype with many counts. The rearrangement links TRBV3-1 to TRBJ2-5, with 11 bases that match TRBD2. The CDR3 spans 17 residues. Germline V lookup: CDR1 LGHDT, CDR2 YNNKEL (reference sequence). V gave up 0 bases and J gave up 5 bases; unmatched junction bases: 8. CDR3 in amino acids: CASSQDLLAGARETQYF. The CDR3 DNA follows: TGTGCCAGCAGCCAAGATTTACTAGCGGGAGCACGGGAGACCCAGTACTTC.

The chain links TRBV15 to TRBJ1-1; TRBD1 matches at 9 bases. Germline-derived CDR1 and CDR2 are LNHNV and YYDKDF (reference sequence). The CDR3 contains 16 residues. The junction had 3 bases not matched to a gene; V was cut back by 0 bases and J by 1 base. CDR3 in DNA: TGTGCCACCAGCAGAGATACGGGACAGGGGAACACTGAAGCTTTCTTT. Its protein is CATSRDTGQGNTEAFF.

On this clonotype itself: A junction boundary mismatches the germline segment, possibly from a read error. The chain couples TRBV7-7 to TRBJ2-1, with a tentative D call TRBD1 (5 bases). Germline CDR1 SSHAT, CDR2 FNYEAQ (reference sequence). The CDR3 has 14 residues. The CDR3 spells CASSPARGYNEQFF. The CDR3 DNA reads as TGTGCTAGCAGCCCAGCAAGGGGCTACAATGAGCAGTTCTTC. Full variable domain (outside the CDR3, taken from reference TRBV7-7 and TRBJ2-1): GAGVSQSPRYKVTKRGQDVTLRCDPISSHATLYWYQQALGQGPEFLTYFNYEAQPDKSGLPSDRFSAERPEGSISTLTIQRTEQRDSAMYRCASSPARGYNEQFFGPGTRLTVL.

The chain employs TRBV20-1 and TRBJ2-2; D assignment may be TRBD1 or TRBD2 (5 bases each). This CDR3 contains 14 residues. Germline values: CDR1 DFQATT, CDR2 SNEGSKA (reference sequence). V lost 4 bases and J 2 bases, leaving 11 bases between the germline ends. CDR3 amino acids: CSAKPGRNTGELFF. CDR3 in DNA: TGCAGTGCTAAACCGGGACGTAACACCGGGGAGCTGTTTTTT.

This clonotype occurred a few times. This chain uses TRBV5-6 with TRBJ2-1; 13 bases line up with TRBD2. Looked up from germline, CDR1 is SGHDT and CDR2 is YYEEEE. This CDR3 is built from 16 residues. V lost 4 bases and J lost 8; bases outside the gene matches: 9. The CDR3 is CASSRVTSGRFHEQFF. The CDR3 DNA reads as TGTGCCAGCAGCCGTGTGACTAGCGGGAGGTTTCATGAGCAGTTCTTC.

The chain carries TRBV16 and TRBJ2-2, with unresolved D. In germline, CDR1 is KGHSY, CDR2 FQNENV. This CDR3 comprises 16 residues. Trimming removed 0 bases from V and 0 bases from J, with 8 bases in between. The CDR3 protein is CASSQSRLANTGELFF. The CDR3 DNA follows: TGTGCCAGCAGCCAATCAAGGCTCGCGAACACCGGGGAGCTGTTTTTT.

This clonotype was counted only a few times. V usage is TRBV6-1 and J usage is TRBJ2-7, with TRBD2 matching over 14 bases. This CDR3 contains 17 residues. After removal of 3 bases from V and 5 bases from J, the junction contained 9 bases not matched to a gene. Germline V gene lookup returns CDR1 MNHNS and CDR2 SASEGT. CDR3 loop: CASSEGLAGATLDEQYF. The CDR3 region has the DNA TGTGCCAGCAGTGAGGGACTAGCGGGAGCTACCCTAGACGAGCAGTACTTC.

This clonotype was counted many times. This chain uses TRBV5-6 with TRBJ2-7; D is possibly TRBD1 or TRBD2 (5 bases each). Per germline, CDR1 SGHDT and CDR2 YYEEEE. Between the trimmed V and J ends, which lost 5 bases and 2 bases, there was a span of 20 bases. CDR3 length equals 16 residues. The CDR3 DNA is TGTGCCAGCAGTTTACACCGGGACCGCCGAGCCTACGAGCAGTACTTC. Amino acid sequence: CASSLHRDRRAYEQYF.

The sample holds many counts of this clonotype. This sequence joins TRBV6-2 or TRBV6-3 and TRBJ2-7; 11 bases are a match to TRBD2. The V segment lost 2 bases and the J segment 4 bases; nucleotides outside the gene matches: 4. The CDR3 is 15 amino acids. CDR1 is MNHEY and CDR2 is SVGEGT in the germline V gene. CDR3 in amino acids: CASSYGLAGVYEQYF. In nucleotides, the CDR3 is TGTGCCAGCAGTTACGGACTAGCGGGCGTATACGAGCAGTACTTC.

As for this clonotype: Just one base apart from a much larger clone, this may be a read error. The chain carries TRBV12-3 or TRBV12-4 and TRBJ1-5; 8 nucleotides match TRBD1. The CDR3 runs 18 residues. The CDR3, as DNA: TGTACCAGCAGTTTCAGCGGCAGGGGGCTTGTGTTCAATCAGCCCCAGCATTTT. Protein product: CTSSFSGRGLVFNQPQHF.

This clonotype was seen more than once but under ten times. The gene calls are TRBV29-1 and TRBJ2-3, with 8 bases that match TRBD2. The CDR3 covers 13 residues. After removal of 4 bases from V and 7 bases from J, the junction contained 7 bases not matched to a gene. Looked up from germline, CDR1 is SQVTM and CDR2 is ANQGSEA. This chain's CDR3 is CSVAGLGGYTQYF. The CDR3 bases are TGCAGCGTTGCGGGACTAGGGGGGTATACGCAGTATTTT.

The CDR3 sequence: CASSPSGGLHNEQFF. Here the CDR3 DNA reads TGTGCCAGCTCACCGTCTGGGGGGCTGCACAATGAGCAGTTCTTC. The chain couples TRBV18 to TRBJ2-1, with D tentatively TRBD1 or TRBD2 (6 bases each). CDR1 and CDR2 (germline): KGHSH, LQKENI. The CDR3 loop spans 15 amino acids. Trimming left V 3 bases short and J 5 bases short, with 14 bases between.

A few counts support this clonotype. The chain couples TRBV21-1 to TRBJ1-3. TRBV21-1 is a known pseudogene. CDR3 length equals 17 residues. The CDR3, as DNA: TGTGCCAGCAGCAAAGGCGTAGGAACACTCTCTGGAAACACCATATATTTT. Translated: CASSKGVGTLSGNTIYF.

The sample holds a few counts of this clonotype. The rearrangement uses TRBV27 and TRBJ2-3, with unresolved D. Germline loops: CDR1 MNHEY, CDR2 SMNVEV (reference sequence). V lost 9 bases to trimming and J lost 2 bases, with 6 bases between them. The CDR3 has 11 amino acids. CDR3 sequence (DNA): TGTGCCAGTCGCGCCACAGATACGCAGTATTTT. Protein sequence: CASRATDTQYF.

This clonotype occurred many times. CDR3 DNA sequence: TGCAGTGTCACGCCAGGGATTGAAGCTTTCTTT. Translated: CSVTPGIEAFF. V gene TRBV20-1 combines with J gene TRBJ1-1, with a tentative D call TRBD1 (5 bases). Trimming removed 7 bases from V and 7 bases from J, with 13 bases in between. Germline values: CDR1 DFQATT, CDR2 SNEGSKA (reference sequence). The CDR3 sequence is 11 residues long.

The chain uses TRBV20-1 and TRBJ2-7; D ambiguous. The CDR3 contains 10 residues. The V gene lost 5 bases and the J gene lost 9 bases, with 11 bases spanning the gap. The germline CDR1 and CDR2 sequences are DFQATT and SNEGSKA (reference sequence). For the CDR3, the DNA is TGCAGTGCTCGCGGTGGCGCGCAGTACTTC. It yields the protein CSARGGAQYF.

This clonotype has just a few counts. This chain connects TRBV11-3 to TRBJ2-3; D is unclear. The germline CDR1 and CDR2 sequences are SGHNT and YENEEA. There are 14 residues in the CDR3. Trimming shortened V by 2 bases and J by 2 bases, and 8 bases separated the two germline ends. The CDR3 loop is CASSLNIATDTQYF. CDR3 sequence (DNA): TGTGCCAGCAGCTTAAATATAGCCACAGATACGCAGTATTTT.

This clonotype has at least ten counts. The rearrangement links TRBV11-2 to TRBJ2-1, with 7 bases fitting TRBD1. The CDR3 is 14 amino acids. V lost 1 base and J lost 4; bases outside the gene matches: 1. In germline, CDR1 is SGHAT, CDR2 FQNNGV. Here the CDR3 reads CASSLGDRYNEQFF. The CDR3 region has the DNA TGTGCCAGCAGCTTAGGGGACAGATACAATGAGCAGTTCTTC.

This clonotype was counted ten times or more. The rearrangement joins TRBV5-6 to TRBJ1-1, with a tentative D call TRBD1 (5 bases). The germline CDR1 and CDR2 sequences are SGHDT and YYEEEE. V dropped 0 bases and J dropped 3 bases, with 9 bases sitting between them. This CDR3 has 14 residues. The CDR3 DNA follows: TGTGCCAGCAGCTTGGCGGGGGGGTACACTGAAGCTTTCTTT. Protein sequence: CASSLAGGYTEAFF.

The chain is built from TRBV7-3 and TRBJ2-1, with 7 positions matching TRBD2. The germline V gene encodes CDR1 SGHTA and CDR2 FQGTGA. With 5 bases clipped from V and 10 bases from J, the junction kept 8 bases outside the gene matches. The CDR3 is made up of 13 amino acids. The CDR3 here is CASSQTVAGEQFF. CDR3 nucleotide sequence: TGTGCCAGCAGCCAGACCGTAGCGGGCGAGCAGTTCTTC.

The rearrangement joins TRBV30 to TRBJ1-2; perhaps TRBD1 as D (5 bases). CDR3 length: 14 amino acids. V shed 5 bases and J shed 4 bases, with 17 bases lying between them. Germline assignment: CDR1 GTSNPN and CDR2 SVGIG (reference sequence). In DNA form, the CDR3 reads TGTGCCTGGCGCGCTAGGGGTTTCGGCTATGGCTACACCTTC. Translation: CAWRARGFGYGYTF.

This clonotype was found many times. CDR3 in amino acids: CASSPAGTFGNTIYF. The CDR3 DNA is TGTGCCAGCAGCCCTGCCGGGACGTTCGGAAACACCATATATTTT. This chain joins TRBV11-2 and TRBJ1-3, with TRBD1 as a possible D gene (5 bases). The V end was cut by 5 bases, the J end by 4 bases, with 15 bases between. Germline CDR1 reads SGHAT; CDR2 reads FQNNGV. The length of the CDR3 is 15 residues.

This chain joins TRBV10-3 and TRBJ2-7; TRBD1 is a possible D gene (5 bases). Germline V gene lookup returns CDR1 ENHRY and CDR2 SYGVKD. V was shortened by 5 bases and J by 2 bases, with 7 bases between the two germline ends. The length of the CDR3 is 12 residues. The CDR3 is CAISQQAYEQYF. The DNA of the CDR3 is TGTGCCATCAGTCAACAGGCCTACGAGCAGTACTTC.

This clonotype was counted ten times or more. This chain links TRBV24-1 with TRBJ2-3, with D maybe TRBD2 (5 bases). The V end lost 5 bases, the J end lost 3 bases, and 11 bases lay between the germline ends. CDR3 length equals 14 residues. From germline, CDR1 is KGHDR and CDR2 SFDVKD. The CDR3 DNA sequence: TGTGCCACCAGTGCTTGGGGAGAAACAGATACGCAGTATTTT. Its protein product is CATSAWGETDTQYF.

This clonotype was found many times. The CDR3 is CASSSPGLAGVTQYF. In DNA, the CDR3 is TGTGCCAGCAGTTCCCCGGGACTAGCGGGAGTTACGCAGTATTTT. This chain uses TRBV28 with TRBJ2-3; 14 bases map to TRBD2. Germline V gene sequence: CDR1 MDHEN, CDR2 SYDVKM. With V trimmed by 4 bases and J by 8 bases, 5 bases remained unmatched. The CDR3 contains 15 residues.

The J gene is TRBJ1-2, the V gene TRBV6-2 or TRBV6-3, with D maybe TRBD1 (6 bases). Germline-derived CDR1 and CDR2 are MNHEY and SVGEGT. The CDR3 has 14 residues. The ends were cut back, 5 bases at V and 7 bases at J, with 17 bases in the middle. CDR3 region: CASSRQTGTFGYTF. The CDR3 bases are TGTGCCAGCAGTCGTCAAACAGGGACCTTTGGCTACACCTTC.